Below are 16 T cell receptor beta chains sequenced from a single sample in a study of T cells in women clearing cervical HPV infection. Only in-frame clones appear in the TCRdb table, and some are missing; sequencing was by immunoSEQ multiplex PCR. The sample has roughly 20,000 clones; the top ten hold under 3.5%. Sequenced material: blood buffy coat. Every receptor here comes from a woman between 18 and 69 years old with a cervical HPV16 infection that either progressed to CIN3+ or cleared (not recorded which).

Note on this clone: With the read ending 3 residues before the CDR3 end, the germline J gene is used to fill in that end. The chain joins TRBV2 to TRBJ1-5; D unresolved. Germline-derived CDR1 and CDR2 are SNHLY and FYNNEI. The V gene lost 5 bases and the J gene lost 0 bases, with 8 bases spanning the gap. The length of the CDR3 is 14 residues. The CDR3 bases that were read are TGTGCCAGCAGTAAGGTGATTAGCAATCAGCCC. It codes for CASSKVISNQP. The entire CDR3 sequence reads CASSKVISNQPQHF.

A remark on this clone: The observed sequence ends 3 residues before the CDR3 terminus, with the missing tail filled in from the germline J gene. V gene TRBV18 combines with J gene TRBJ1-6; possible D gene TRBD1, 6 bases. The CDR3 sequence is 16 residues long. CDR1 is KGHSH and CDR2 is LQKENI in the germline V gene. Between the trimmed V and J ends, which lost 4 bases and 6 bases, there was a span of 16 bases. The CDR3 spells CASSLSLGHGNSPLHF. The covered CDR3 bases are TGTGCCAGCTCACTCTCTTTGGGACATGGTAATTCACCC. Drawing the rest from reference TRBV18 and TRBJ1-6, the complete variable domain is NAGVMQNPRHLVRRRGQEARLRCSPMKGHSHVYWYRQLPEEGLKFMVYLQKENIIDESGMPKERFSAEFPKEGPSILRIQQVVRGDSAAYFCASSLSLGHGNSPLHFGNGTRLTVT.

CDR3 sequence reads: CAWSETGTGLSEQYF. CDR3 bases read: TGTGCCTGGAGCGAAACCGGGACAGGGCTCTCCGAG. This chain links TRBV30 with TRBJ2-7, with 9 bases fitting TRBD1. The read terminates 3 residues ahead of where the CDR3 ends, so the germline J gene completes it. V dropped 3 bases and J dropped 6; count of bases not matched to a gene: 12. The germline V gene has CDR1 GTSNPN and CDR2 SVGIG (reference sequence). The CDR3 is 15 residues long.

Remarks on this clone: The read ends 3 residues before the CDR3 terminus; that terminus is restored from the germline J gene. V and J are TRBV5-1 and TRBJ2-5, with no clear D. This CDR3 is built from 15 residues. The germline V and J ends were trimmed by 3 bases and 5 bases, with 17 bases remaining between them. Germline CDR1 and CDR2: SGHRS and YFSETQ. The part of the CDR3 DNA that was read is TGCGCCAGCAGCTCCTTGGCGAACAGCCGGGAGACC. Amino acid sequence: CASSSLANSRET. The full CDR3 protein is CASSSLANSRETQYF.

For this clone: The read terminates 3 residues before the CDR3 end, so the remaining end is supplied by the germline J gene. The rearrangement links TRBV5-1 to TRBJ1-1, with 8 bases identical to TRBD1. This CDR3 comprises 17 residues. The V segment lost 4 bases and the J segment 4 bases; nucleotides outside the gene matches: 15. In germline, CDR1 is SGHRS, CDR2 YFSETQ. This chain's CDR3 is CASSQGGFRGLSTEAFF. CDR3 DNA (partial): TGCGCCAGCAGCCAAGGGGGCTTCAGGGGGCTTTCCACTGAA.

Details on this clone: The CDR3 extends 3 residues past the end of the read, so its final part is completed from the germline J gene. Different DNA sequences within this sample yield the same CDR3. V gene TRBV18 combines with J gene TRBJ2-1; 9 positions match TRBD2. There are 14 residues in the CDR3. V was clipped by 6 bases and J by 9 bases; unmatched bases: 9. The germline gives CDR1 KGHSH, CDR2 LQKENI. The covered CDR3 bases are TGTGCCAGCTCCCCAGCCGGGACTAGCCCTGAG. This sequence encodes CASSPAGTSPE. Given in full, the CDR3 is CASSPAGTSPEQFF.

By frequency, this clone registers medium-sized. CDR3 region: CASSPGQGVSYTF. The sequenced part of the CDR3 DNA is TGTGCCAGCTCCCCGGGACAGGGCGTTAGC. V and J are TRBV18 and TRBJ1-2, with 9 positions matching TRBD1. With the read ending 3 residues before the CDR3 end, the germline J gene is used to fill in that end. CDR1 and CDR2 (germline): KGHSH, LQKENI. The CDR3 spans 13 residues.

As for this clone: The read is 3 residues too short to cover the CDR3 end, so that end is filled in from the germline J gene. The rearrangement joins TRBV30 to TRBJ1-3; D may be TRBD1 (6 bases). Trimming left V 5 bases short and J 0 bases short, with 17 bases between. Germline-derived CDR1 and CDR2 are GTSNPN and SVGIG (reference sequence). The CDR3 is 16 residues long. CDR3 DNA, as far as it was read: TGTGCCTGGGGAACAGGGTTTCTCCTCTCTGGAAACACC. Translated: CAWGTGFLLSGNT. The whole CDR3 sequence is CAWGTGFLLSGNTIYF. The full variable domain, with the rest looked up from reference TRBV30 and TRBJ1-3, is SQTIHQWPATLVQPVGSPLSLECTVEGTSNPNLYWYRQAAGRGLQLLFYSVGIGQISSEVPQNLSASRPQDRQFILSSKKLLLSDSGFYLCAWGTGFLLSGNTIYFGEGSWLTVV.

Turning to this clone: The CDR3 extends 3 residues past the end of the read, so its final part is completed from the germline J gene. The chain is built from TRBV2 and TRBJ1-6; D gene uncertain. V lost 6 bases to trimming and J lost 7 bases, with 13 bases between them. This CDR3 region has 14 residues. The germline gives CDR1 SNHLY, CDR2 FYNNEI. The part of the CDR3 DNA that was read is TGTGCCAGCAGGCGGGGAGAGCACAATTCACCC. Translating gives CASRRGEHNSP. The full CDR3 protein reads CASRRGEHNSPLHF.

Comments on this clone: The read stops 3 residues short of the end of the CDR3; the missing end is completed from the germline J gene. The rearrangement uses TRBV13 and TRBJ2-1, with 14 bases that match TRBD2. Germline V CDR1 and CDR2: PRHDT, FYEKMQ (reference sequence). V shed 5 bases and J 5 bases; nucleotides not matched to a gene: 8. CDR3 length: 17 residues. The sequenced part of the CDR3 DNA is TGTGCCAGCAGCCCAGACCAGGGACTAGCGGGGGACAATGAG. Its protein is CASSPDQGLAGDNE. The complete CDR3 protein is CASSPDQGLAGDNEQFF.

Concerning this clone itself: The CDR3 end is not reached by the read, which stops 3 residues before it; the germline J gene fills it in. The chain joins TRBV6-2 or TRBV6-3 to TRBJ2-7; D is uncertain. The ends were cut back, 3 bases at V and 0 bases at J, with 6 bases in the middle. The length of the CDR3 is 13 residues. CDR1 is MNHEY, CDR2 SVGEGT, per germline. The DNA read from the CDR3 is TGTGCCAGCAGTTATAAGCTCTCCTACGAG. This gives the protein CASSYKLSYE. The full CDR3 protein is CASSYKLSYEQYF.

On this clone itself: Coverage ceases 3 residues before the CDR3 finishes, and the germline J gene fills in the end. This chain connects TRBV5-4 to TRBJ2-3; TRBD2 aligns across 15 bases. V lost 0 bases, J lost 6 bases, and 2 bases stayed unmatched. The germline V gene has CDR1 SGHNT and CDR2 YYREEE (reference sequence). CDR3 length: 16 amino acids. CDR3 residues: CASSLGGLAGGDTQYF. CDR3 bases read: TGTGCCAGCAGCTTGGGAGGACTAGCGGGGGGGGATACG.

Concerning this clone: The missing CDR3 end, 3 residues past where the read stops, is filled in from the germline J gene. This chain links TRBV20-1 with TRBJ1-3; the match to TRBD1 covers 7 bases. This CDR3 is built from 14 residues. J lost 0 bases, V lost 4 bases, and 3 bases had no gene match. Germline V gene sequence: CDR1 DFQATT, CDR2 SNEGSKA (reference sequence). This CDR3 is CSATDRISGNTIYF. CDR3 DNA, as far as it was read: TGCAGTGCTACGGACAGGATCTCTGGAAACACC.

CDR3 sequence reads: CASSPTATNEKLFF. The sequenced CDR3 bases are TGTGCCAGCTCACCGACAGCAACTAATGAAAAA. The chain is built from TRBV18 and TRBJ1-4, with TRBD1 as a possible D gene (5 bases). The missing CDR3 end, 3 residues past where the read stops, is filled in from the germline J gene. The CDR3 has 14 amino acids. CDR1 KGHSH and CDR2 LQKENI come from the germline V gene. V lost 3 bases and J lost 0, with 5 bases in between.

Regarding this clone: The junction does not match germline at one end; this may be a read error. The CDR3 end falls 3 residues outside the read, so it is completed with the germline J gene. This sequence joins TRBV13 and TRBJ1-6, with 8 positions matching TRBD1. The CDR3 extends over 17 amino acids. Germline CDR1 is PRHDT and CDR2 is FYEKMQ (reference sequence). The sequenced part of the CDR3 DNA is TGTGCCGGCAGCCGTCGACAGGGGAGCTCCTATAATTCACCC. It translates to CAGSRRQGSSYNSP. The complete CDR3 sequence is CAGSRRQGSSYNSPLHF.

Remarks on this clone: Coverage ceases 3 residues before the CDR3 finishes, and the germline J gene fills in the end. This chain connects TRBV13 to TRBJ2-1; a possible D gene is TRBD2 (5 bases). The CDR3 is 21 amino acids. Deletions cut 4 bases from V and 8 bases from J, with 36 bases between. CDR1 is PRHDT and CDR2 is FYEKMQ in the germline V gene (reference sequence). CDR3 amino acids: CASSYPPFGISAASLNHEQFF. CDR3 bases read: TGTGCCAGCAGCTATCCCCCGTTCGGGATATCGGCAGCTAGCTTAAATCATGAG.